One sample yielded the 5 T cell receptor beta chains listed below, sequenced in a study of cytomegalovirus exposure and HLA in healthy donors. The PCR had 60 Vbeta and 13 Jbeta primers. Libraries were prepared by immunoSEQ multiplex PCR; TCRdb keeps only in-frame clonotypes and omits some of them. This table has fewer than 130,000 clones, around 80% appearing once. Sequenced sample: PBMCs. These receptors were obtained from a female donor in good health and CMV-seropositive.

The chain carries TRBV4-3 and TRBJ1-4; D perhaps matches TRBD1 (6 bases). CDR1 and CDR2 from the germline V gene are LGHNA and YSLEER. Trimming shortened V by 3 bases and J by 4 bases, and 6 bases separated the two germline ends. The CDR3 runs to 13 residues. CDR3 sequence (DNA): TGCGCCAGCAGCCAGGACAGTAATGAAAAACTGTTTTTT. This gives the protein CASSQDSNEKLFF.

The rearrangement links TRBV5-6 to TRBJ1-2; possible D gene TRBD1, 6 bases. The CDR3 length is 18 residues. V lost 0 bases and J 0 bases, leaving 18 bases between the germline ends. Germline values: CDR1 SGHDT, CDR2 YYEEEE. In DNA, the CDR3 is TGTGCCAGCAGCTTGGCCTACCCGGGACAACCTACTAACTATGGCTACACCTTC. Translated, it gives CASSLAYPGQPTNYGYTF.

This clone has a handful of counts. The chain recombines TRBV4-1 with TRBJ2-3; D possibly corresponds to TRBD2 (6 bases). The V end lost 0 bases, the J end lost 4 bases, and 20 bases lay between the germline ends. This CDR3 is 18 amino acids long. Germline CDR1 is MGHRA and CDR2 is YSYEKL. The CDR3 nucleotides read TGCGCCAGCAGCCAAGATGTACCGGGAGATTTTTCCGCAGATACGCAGTATTTT. Protein sequence: CASSQDVPGDFSADTQYF.

The gene calls are TRBV6-6 and TRBJ1-1, with no clear D. The CDR3 covers 13 residues. V lost 2 bases, J lost 10 bases, and 14 bases lay in between. Germline V gives CDR1 MNHNY, CDR2 SVGAGI (reference sequence). The CDR3 DNA follows: TGTGCCAGCAGTTACGGAGAGGGATCAGGAGCTTTCTTT. Encoded protein: CASSYGEGSGAFF.

V usage is TRBV6-6 and J usage is TRBJ1-5; D gene unclear. Germline V gene sequence: CDR1 MNHNY, CDR2 SVGAGI (reference sequence). This CDR3 has 13 residues. Trimming removed 10 bases from V and 1 base from J, with 11 bases in between. CDR3 residues: CATTYYSNQPQHF. CDR3 nucleotides: TGTGCCACCACCTACTACAGCAATCAGCCCCAGCATTTT.